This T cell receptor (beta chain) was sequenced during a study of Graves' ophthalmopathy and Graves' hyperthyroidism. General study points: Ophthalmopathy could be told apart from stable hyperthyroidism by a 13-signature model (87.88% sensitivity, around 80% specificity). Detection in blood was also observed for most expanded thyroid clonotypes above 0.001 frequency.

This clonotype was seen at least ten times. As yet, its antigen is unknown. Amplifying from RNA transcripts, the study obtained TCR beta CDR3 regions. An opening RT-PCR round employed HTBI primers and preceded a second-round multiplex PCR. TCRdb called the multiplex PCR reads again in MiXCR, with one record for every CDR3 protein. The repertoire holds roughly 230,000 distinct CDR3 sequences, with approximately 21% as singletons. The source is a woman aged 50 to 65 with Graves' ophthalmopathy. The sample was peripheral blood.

This CDR3 reads CASSRNSGYEQYF. Written as DNA, the CDR3 is TGCGCCAGCAGCCGTAACAGTGGCTACGAGCAGTACTTC. V is TRBV5-1 and J is TRBJ2-7; unclear D gene. The germline CDR1 and CDR2 sequences are SGHRS and YFSETQ. The germline V and J ends were trimmed by 4 bases and 3 bases, with 11 bases remaining between them. CDR3 length: 13 amino acids.